Sequencing of this TCR beta chain was carried out in a study of post-analysis software for immune sequencing data. Study findings and constraints: In multiple sclerosis, normalized Chao1 diversity was significantly below that of controls. In patients, TRBV5-6, TRBV5-1 and TRBV20-1 belonged to five or six TRBV segments found more frequently than in controls. F measure clustering grouped samples strongly by preparation batch.

The CDR3 sequence is 15 residues long. The germline V gene encodes CDR1 SGHRS and CDR2 YFSETQ. V was clipped by 5 bases and J by 5 bases, with 19 bases between them. A remark on this clonotype: Its matching antigen is unknown.

Included in the TCR beta cDNA libraries were unique molecular identifiers. TCRdb reanalysed the PCR reads using MiXCR and keeps one entry per CDR3 protein. The repertoire holds some 690,000 distinct CDR3 sequences, with roughly 27% as singletons. The source material was blood. The sequence came from a girl aged 5-17 years with multiple sclerosis. The chain carries TRBV5-1 and TRBJ2-5, with D possibly being TRBD1 or TRBD2 (5 bases each). CDR3 region: CASRSGAYDAETQYF. The CDR3 nucleotides read TGCGCCAGCAGATCCGGGGCCTACGACGCGGAGACCCAGTACTTC.